This T cell receptor beta chain was retrieved from a study of T cells in Graves' hyperthyroidism and ophthalmopathy. Study outcomes and limitations: Among thyroid clonotypes expanded above 0.001, most also appeared in blood.

RNA transcripts were the template for amplifying TCR beta CDR3 regions. First-round RT-PCR with HTBI primers amplified the TCR CDR3 region. MiXCR, run by TCRdb on the multiplex PCR reads, gives a single entry per CDR3 protein. This table holds some 350,000 distinct CDR3 sequences, about 16% found once. As for this clonotype: Antigen: not known.

The CDR3 is 12 amino acids. V was trimmed by 6 bases and J by 2 bases, leaving 10 bases between them. Germline V lookup: CDR1 DFQATT, CDR2 SNEGSKA (reference sequence). Sequenced: blood. This chain connects TRBV20-1 to TRBJ2-5; D uncertain. The receptor was isolated from a woman in her sixties or seventies with Graves' ophthalmopathy. The CDR3 loop is CSARPPQETQYF. CDR3 nucleotides: TGCAGTGCCAGACCCCCGCAAGAGACCCAGTACTTC.